Following are 2 T cell receptor beta chains from one sample sequenced in a study of tumor and adjacent non-tumor tissue in lung cancer. This sample's RNA came from whole unsorted tissue. A modified ARM-PCR protocol with three rounds of nested PCR amplified TCRbeta. Via MiXCR, TCRdb re-called the multiplex PCR reads, giving one row per CDR3 protein. The repertoire consists of 100,000 to 120,000 distinct CDR3 sequences, with nearly 85% occurring once and the leading ten covering about 23%. Input material: lung tumor tissue. The receptors were sampled from an older man with non-small cell lung cancer.

As concerns this clonotype: Just one base apart from a much larger clone, this may be a read error. The rearrangement links TRBV5-4 to TRBJ1-2; 7 bases are a match to TRBD1. Germline assignment: CDR1 SGHNT and CDR2 YYREEE (reference sequence). V lost 3 bases to trimming and J lost 3 bases; unmatched junction nucleotides: 8. CDR3 size: 15 residues. The DNA of the CDR3 is TGTGCCAGCAGCTCGGGACAGAGTATCTACTATGGCTACACCTTC. As protein: CASSSGQSIYYGYTF.

Concerning this clonotype itself: Relative to the germline gene, one junction end is altered; a read error may explain this. The J gene is TRBJ1-1, the V gene TRBV29-1; D is undetermined. CDR1 SQVTM and CDR2 ANQGSEA come from the germline V gene. There are 12 residues in the CDR3. In nucleotides, the CDR3 is TGCAGCGTTGTTATGGGGAACATTGAAGTTTTCTTT. It specifies CSVVMGNIEVFF.